What follows are 21 T cell receptor beta chains derived from one specimen sequenced in a study of T cells in Graves' hyperthyroidism and ophthalmopathy. TCR beta CDR3 regions were amplified from RNA transcripts. When the TCR CDR3 underwent first-round RT-PCR, the HTBI primer set was used. TCRdb analysed the multiplex PCR reads with MiXCR anew, one entry per CDR3 protein. This sample has a few hundred thousand distinct CDR3 sequences; roughly 18% occur once, and the top ten carry approximately 54%. The sequenced material came from blood. The origin of the receptors is a woman between 45 and 60 years old with Graves' hyperthyroidism.

This rearrangement joins TRBV29-1 to TRBJ2-5; 9 nucleotides line up with TRBD2. The CDR3 loop spans 15 amino acids. The germline V gene has CDR1 SQVTM and CDR2 ANQGSEA. J was trimmed by 2 bases and V by 4 bases; bases with no gene match: 8. CDR3 region: CSVVGASGIQETQYF. CDR3 coding DNA: TGCAGCGTTGTTGGGGCTAGCGGGATTCAAGAGACCCAGTACTTC.

This clonotype was picked up a small number of times. This chain links TRBV18 with TRBJ2-2, with TRBD1 identical over 7 bases. Trimming at V came to 3 bases and at J to 1 base, leaving 8 bases not matched to a gene. Germline lookup yields CDR1 KGHSH and CDR2 LQKENI. CDR3 length equals 17 residues. CDR3 in DNA: TGTGCCAGCTCACCGATCACGACAGGGCAGAACACCGGGGAGCTGTTTTTT. Its translation: CASSPITTGQNTGELFF. Together with reference TRBV18 and TRBJ2-2, the CDR3 gives the full variable domain: NAGVMQNPRHLVRRRGQEARLRCSPMKGHSHVYWYRQLPEEGLKFMVYLQKENIIDESGMPKERFSAEFPKEGPSILRIQQVVRGDSAAYFCASSPITTGQNTGELFFGEGSRLTVL.

The chain links TRBV4-1 to TRBJ1-5; D might be TRBD1 (6 bases). This CDR3 is 15 amino acids long. Germline assignment: CDR1 MGHRA and CDR2 YSYEKL. Trimming took 1 base from V and 1 from J, leaving 8 bases between them. The CDR3: CASSQGGQSNQPQHF. The CDR3 nucleotides are TGCGCCAGCAGCCAAGGCGGACAGAGCAATCAGCCCCAGCATTTT.

The rearrangement links TRBV28 to TRBJ2-1, with TRBD2 identical over 7 bases. V was clipped by 6 bases and J by 0 bases; unmatched bases: 8. The CDR3 is made up of 16 amino acids. Germline V CDR1 and CDR2: MDHEN, SYDVKM. This CDR3 reads CASRTSGAVSYNEQFF. Written as DNA, the CDR3 is TGTGCCAGCAGGACAAGCGGGGCCGTCTCCTACAATGAGCAGTTCTTC.

This clonotype was detected a few times. V gene TRBV15 combines with J gene TRBJ2-4, with TRBD1 matching over 10 bases. After removal of 3 bases from V and 4 bases from J, the junction contained 3 bases not matched to a gene. Germline assignment: CDR1 LNHNV and CDR2 YYDKDF (reference sequence). There are 15 residues in the CDR3. The CDR3 bases are TGTGCCACCAGCAGGGGGGGACAGGGGAAAAACATTCAGTACTTC. This codes for CATSRGGQGKNIQYF.

This clonotype was seen many times. This chain uses TRBV11-1 with TRBJ1-1; D gene ambiguous. This CDR3 contains 14 residues. The V gene lost 6 bases and the J gene lost 0 bases, with 11 bases spanning the gap. Germline lookup yields CDR1 SGHAT and CDR2 FQDESV (reference sequence). CDR3 coding DNA: TGTGCCAGCAGACACTCGGGCCTGAACACTGAAGCTTTCTTT. It specifies CASRHSGLNTEAFF.

Only a few counts were recorded for this clonotype. J is TRBJ1-1 and V is TRBV5-1; TRBD1 aligns across 7 bases. V lost 4 bases, J lost 5 bases, and 8 bases stayed unmatched. CDR3 size: 14 residues. Germline CDR1 is SGHRS and CDR2 is YFSETQ. CDR3 protein: CASSPGQLGTEAFF. CDR3 nucleotides: TGCGCCAGCAGCCCGGGACAGTTGGGGACTGAAGCTTTCTTT.

The rearrangement links TRBV12-3 or TRBV12-4 to TRBJ1-1, with a tentative D call TRBD1 (5 bases). The V end was cut by 6 bases, the J end by 1 base, with 9 bases between. This CDR3 is 13 amino acids long. Here the CDR3 DNA reads TGTGCCAGCAGAGGTGACAGGAACACTGAAGCTTTCTTT. It specifies CASRGDRNTEAFF.

In its sample, this clonotype was seen a few times. The junction differs from germline at one of its ends, possibly a read error. The chain employs TRBV5-8 and TRBJ1-1; D ambiguous. Per the germline V gene, CDR1 is SGHTS and CDR2 is YDEGEE. The CDR3 covers 13 residues. The CDR3 spells CASNLYYTLEAFF. The CDR3 region has the DNA TGTGCCAGCAACTTGTACTACACCTTAGAAGCTTTCTTT.

This clonotype was counted many times. This chain connects TRBV12-3 or TRBV12-4 to TRBJ1-6; a weak D match, TRBD1 (5 bases). The CDR3 has 13 residues. V was trimmed by 5 bases and J by 7 bases, leaving 9 bases between them. CDR3 amino acids: CASSPEGNSPLHF. The CDR3 DNA reads TGTGCCAGCAGTCCAGAGGGGAATTCACCCCTCCACTTT.

The chain uses TRBV29-1 and TRBJ2-7, with 7 bases aligning to TRBD2. Trimming removed 1 base from V and 2 bases from J; junction bases left unmatched: 2. The CDR3 loop spans 13 amino acids. Germline V CDR1 and CDR2: SQVTM, ANQGSEA. CDR3 DNA: TGCAGCGTTGAAGGGCGGGAGCCCTACGAGCAGTACTTC. It codes for CSVEGREPYEQYF.

This clonotype was seen a handful of times. This chain links TRBV19 with TRBJ2-7; 8 nucleotides align to TRBD2. V gave up 7 bases and J gave up 3 bases; unmatched junction bases: 8. The CDR3 covers 14 residues. Germline CDR1 reads LNHDA; CDR2 reads SQIVND (reference sequence). The CDR3 spells CASNGGREDYEQYF. CDR3 bases: TGTGCCAGTAATGGAGGGCGGGAGGACTACGAGCAGTACTTC.

This clonotype was seen repeatedly, ten times or more. The rearrangement uses TRBV11-2 and TRBJ1-2; D is unresolved. Germline loops: CDR1 SGHAT, CDR2 FQNNGV. Deletions cut 5 bases from V and 3 bases from J, with 13 bases between. The CDR3 runs 14 residues. The CDR3 DNA reads TGTGCCAGCAGCCGGGGAGCCGGAGACTATGGCTACACCTTC. Protein product: CASSRGAGDYGYTF.

The chain joins TRBV9 to TRBJ2-1; 7 bases align to TRBD1. V gave up 0 bases and J gave up 6 bases; unmatched junction bases: 9. Germline loops: CDR1 SGDLS, CDR2 YYNGEE. The CDR3 is 16 amino acids. The CDR3 sequence is CASSVGGTAGGNEQFF. CDR3 coding DNA: TGTGCCAGCAGCGTAGGGGGTACGGCAGGGGGCAATGAGCAGTTCTTC.

The V call is TRBV6-2 or TRBV6-3, the J call TRBJ2-1; D unresolved. The CDR3 runs 16 residues. V gave up 2 bases and J gave up 5 bases, with 16 bases separating them. The germline V gene has CDR1 MNHEY and CDR2 SVGEGT. The CDR3 here is CASSYLGPSVDNEQFF. The CDR3 nucleotides read TGTGCCAGCAGTTACCTGGGCCCGTCTGTTGACAATGAGCAGTTCTTC.

V gene TRBV19 combines with J gene TRBJ2-1, with TRBD2 as a possible D gene (6 bases). The CDR3 is made up of 15 amino acids. Per germline, CDR1 LNHDA and CDR2 SQIVND (reference sequence). Trimming took off 5 bases at V and 8 bases at J, with 19 bases between the two ends. The chain's CDR3 is CASSASGTYSDEQFF. The DNA for the CDR3 is TGTGCCAGTAGTGCATCCGGGACTTACTCCGATGAGCAGTTCTTC.

This clonotype was counted ten times or more. This rearrangement joins TRBV30 to TRBJ1-1, with D possibly TRBD1 on 6 matching bases. This CDR3 has 13 residues. Germline V CDR1 and CDR2: GTSNPN, SVGIG (reference sequence). Between the trimmed V and J ends, which lost 5 bases and 3 bases, there was a span of 13 bases. CDR3 nucleotides: TGTGCCTGGCAGGACAGTTTCGACACTGAAGCTTTCTTT. This gives the protein CAWQDSFDTEAFF.

This clonotype was seen at least ten times. This sequence joins TRBV2 and TRBJ2-7; D remains unclear. The V gene's germline CDR1 is SNHLY and CDR2 FYNNEI. This CDR3 contains 15 residues. V was pared by 1 base and J by 2 bases, with 12 bases between. CDR3 amino acids: CASSEEGYLAYEQYF. CDR3 bases: TGTGCCAGCAGTGAAGAGGGCTATTTAGCCTACGAGCAGTACTTC.

This clonotype was seen only a few times. This chain connects TRBV6-2 or TRBV6-3 to TRBJ2-7, with 7 bases lining up with TRBD1. The V segment lost 5 bases and the J segment 2 bases; nucleotides outside the gene matches: 3. Germline V lookup: CDR1 MNHEY, CDR2 SVGEGT. The CDR3 covers 13 residues. The CDR3 DNA reads TGTGCCAGCAGTAAACAGGGGACCTACGAGCAGTACGTC. Translation: CASSKQGTYEQYV.

Many counts were recorded for this clonotype. The V and J genes are TRBV18 and TRBJ2-7; TRBD1 agrees at 9 bases. Trimming at V came to 5 bases and at J to 5 bases, leaving 4 bases not matched to a gene. The germline V gene encodes CDR1 KGHSH and CDR2 LQKENI. The CDR3 spans 13 residues. This CDR3 reads CASSETGGDEQYV. CDR3 nucleotides: TGTGCCAGCTCAGAGACAGGGGGTGACGAGCAGTACGTC.

The CDR3, as DNA: TGTGCCAGCAGTCACTCGCGGGGGGACCAAGAGACCCAGTACTTC. It encodes CASSHSRGDQETQYF. The chain joins TRBV7-9 to TRBJ2-5; 8 bases are a match to TRBD2. The CDR3 length is 15 residues. With V trimmed by 6 bases and J by 0 bases, 6 bases remained unmatched. CDR1 is SEHNR, CDR2 FQNEAQ, per germline (reference sequence).